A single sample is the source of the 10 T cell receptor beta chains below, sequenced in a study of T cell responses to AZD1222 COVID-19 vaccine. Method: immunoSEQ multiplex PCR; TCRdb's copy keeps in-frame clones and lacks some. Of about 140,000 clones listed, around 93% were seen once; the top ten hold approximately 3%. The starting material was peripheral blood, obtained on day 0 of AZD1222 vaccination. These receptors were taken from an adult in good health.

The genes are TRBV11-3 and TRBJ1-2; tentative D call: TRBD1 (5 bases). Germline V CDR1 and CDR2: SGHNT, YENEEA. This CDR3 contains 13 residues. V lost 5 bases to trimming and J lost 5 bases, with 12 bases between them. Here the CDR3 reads CASSDTGGYGYTF. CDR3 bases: TGTGCCAGCAGCGATACGGGGGGGTATGGCTACACCTTC.

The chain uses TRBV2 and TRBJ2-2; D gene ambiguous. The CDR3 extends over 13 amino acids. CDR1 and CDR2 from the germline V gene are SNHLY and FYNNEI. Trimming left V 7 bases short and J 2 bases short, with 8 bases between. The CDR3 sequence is CASIGLNTGELFF. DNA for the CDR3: TGTGCCAGCATCGGCTTAAACACCGGGGAGCTGTTTTTT. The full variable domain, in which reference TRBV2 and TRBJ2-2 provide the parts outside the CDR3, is EPEVTQTPSHQVTQMGQEVILRCVPISNHLYFYWYRQILGQKVEFLVSFYNNEISEKSEIFDDQFSVERPDGSNFTLKIRSTKLEDSAMYFCASIGLNTGELFFGEGSRLTVL.

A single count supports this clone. CDR3 nucleotides: TGTGCCAGCAGCCCGCGGGACAGGGGAGGCACTGAAGCTTTCTTT. Protein sequence: CASSPRDRGGTEAFF. This chain links TRBV3-1 (or the pseudogene TRBV3-2) with TRBJ1-1, with 10 bases aligning to TRBD1. Losses at the gene ends were 4 bases for V and 4 bases for J; bases not matched to a gene: 6. CDR1 LGHDT and CDR2 YNNKEL come from the germline V gene (reference sequence). The CDR3 loop spans 15 amino acids.

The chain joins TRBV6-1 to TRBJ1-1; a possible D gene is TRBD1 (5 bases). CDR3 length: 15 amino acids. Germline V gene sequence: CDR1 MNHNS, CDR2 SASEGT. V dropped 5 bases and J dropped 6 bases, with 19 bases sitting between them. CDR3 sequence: CASSFIMGPGAEAFF. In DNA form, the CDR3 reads TGTGCCAGCAGTTTTATAATGGGACCTGGGGCTGAAGCTTTCTTT.

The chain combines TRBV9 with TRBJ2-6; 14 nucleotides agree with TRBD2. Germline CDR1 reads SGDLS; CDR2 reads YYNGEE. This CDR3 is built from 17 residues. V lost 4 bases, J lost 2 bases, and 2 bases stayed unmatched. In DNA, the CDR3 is TGTGCCAGCAGCCCGGGACTAGCGGGGGCTGGGGCCAACGTCCTGACTTTC. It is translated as CASSPGLAGAGANVLTF.

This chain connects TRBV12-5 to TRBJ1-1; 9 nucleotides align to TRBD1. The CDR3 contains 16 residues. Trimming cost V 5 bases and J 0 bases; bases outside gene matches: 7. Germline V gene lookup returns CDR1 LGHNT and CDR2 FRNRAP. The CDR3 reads CASGPRQGVLNTEAFF. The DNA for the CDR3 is TGTGCTAGTGGTCCAAGACAGGGGGTATTGAACACTGAAGCTTTCTTT.

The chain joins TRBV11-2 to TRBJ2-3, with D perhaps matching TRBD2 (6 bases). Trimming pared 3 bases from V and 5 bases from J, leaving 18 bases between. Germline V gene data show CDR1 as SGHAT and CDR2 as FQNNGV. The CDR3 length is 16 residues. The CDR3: CASSFSAGISEDTQYF. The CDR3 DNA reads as TGTGCCAGCAGCTTTAGTGCGGGGATCTCGGAAGATACGCAGTATTTT.

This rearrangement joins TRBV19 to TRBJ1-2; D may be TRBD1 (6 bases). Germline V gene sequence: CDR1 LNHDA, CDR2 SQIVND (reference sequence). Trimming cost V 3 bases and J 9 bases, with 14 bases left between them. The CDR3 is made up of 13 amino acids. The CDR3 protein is CASSITQGMRYTF. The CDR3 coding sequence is TGTGCCAGTAGTATCACCCAGGGGATGCGCTACACCTTC.

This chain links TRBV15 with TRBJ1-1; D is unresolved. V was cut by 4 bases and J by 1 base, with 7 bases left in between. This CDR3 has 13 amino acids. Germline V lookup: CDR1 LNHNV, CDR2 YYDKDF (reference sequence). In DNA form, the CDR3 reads TGTGCCACCAGCAAATACAAGAACACTGAAGCTTTCTTT. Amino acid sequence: CATSKYKNTEAFF.

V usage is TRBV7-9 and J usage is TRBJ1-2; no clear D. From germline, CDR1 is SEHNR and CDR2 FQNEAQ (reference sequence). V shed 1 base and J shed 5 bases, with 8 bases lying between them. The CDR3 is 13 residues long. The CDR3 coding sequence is TGTGCCAGCAGCTTAGAGGGTGGTTATGGCTACACCTTC. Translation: CASSLEGGYGYTF.